This entry lists 4 T cell receptor beta chains sequenced from one sample in a study of CD8 T cells in ankylosing spondylitis. TCRdb redid the calling of the 5' RACE reads with MiXCR, one entry per CDR3 protein. Altogether around 40,000 distinct CDR3 sequences are present, less than 3.5% being singletons, with the ten largest covering approximately 4.4%. Sequenced input: blood, either unsorted or a sorted T cell fraction (not recorded which). Receptors originate from a male donor with ankylosing spondylitis or in good health (not recorded which).

This clonotype ranks as medium-sized. The chain links TRBV9 to TRBJ1-4; D is undetermined. The CDR3 length is 13 residues. Germline loops: CDR1 SGDLS, CDR2 YYNGEE. V lost 0 bases and J 4 bases, leaving 4 bases between the germline ends. Written as DNA, the CDR3 is TGTGCCAGCAGCGTAGGAATTAATGAAAAACTGTTTTTT. It translates to CASSVGINEKLFF.

The gene calls are TRBV9 and TRBJ2-3, with D tentatively TRBD2 (6 bases). The CDR3 is 15 residues long. The germline V gene has CDR1 SGDLS and CDR2 YYNGEE. Trimming left V 3 bases short and J 5 bases short, with 16 bases between. In DNA form, the CDR3 reads TGTGCCAGCAGCGCATCGGGACTCGGGGGAGATACGCAGTATTTT. Its translation is CASSASGLGGDTQYF.

This clonotype has ten or more counts. CDR3 protein: CASSVRPGGAYGYTF. In DNA, the CDR3 is TGTGCCAGCAGCGTCCGACCCGGGGGCGCCTATGGCTACACCTTC. The chain couples TRBV9 to TRBJ1-2, with D possibly TRBD1 on 6 matching bases. V lost 2 bases to trimming and J lost 4 bases, with 15 bases between them. Germline loops: CDR1 SGDLS, CDR2 YYNGEE. CDR3 length: 15 amino acids.

This clonotype was observed at least ten times. This sequence joins TRBV9 and TRBJ1-1; 7 bases line up with TRBD1. CDR1 SGDLS and CDR2 YYNGEE come from the germline V gene. J gave up 5 bases and V 4 bases, and 8 bases lay outside the gene matches. CDR3 length: 14 residues. For the CDR3, the DNA is TGTGCCAGCAGCCGAGACAGGGTAGGGACTGAAGCTTTCTTT. This translates into CASSRDRVGTEAFF.